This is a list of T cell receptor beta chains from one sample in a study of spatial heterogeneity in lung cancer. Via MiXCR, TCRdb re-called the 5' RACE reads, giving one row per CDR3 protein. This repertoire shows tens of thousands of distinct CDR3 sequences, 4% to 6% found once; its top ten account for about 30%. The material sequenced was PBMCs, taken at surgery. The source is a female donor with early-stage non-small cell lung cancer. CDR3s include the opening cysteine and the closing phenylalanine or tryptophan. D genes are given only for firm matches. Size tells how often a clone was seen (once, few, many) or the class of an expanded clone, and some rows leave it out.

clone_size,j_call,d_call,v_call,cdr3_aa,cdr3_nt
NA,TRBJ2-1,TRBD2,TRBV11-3,CASGRGVAGGYNEQFF,TGTGCCAGCGGACGCGGCGTAGCGGGCGGATACAATGAGCAGTTCTTC
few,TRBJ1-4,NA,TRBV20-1,CSAAKGGINEKLFF,TGCAGTGCTGCCAAGGGGGGGATTAATGAAAAACTGTTTTTT
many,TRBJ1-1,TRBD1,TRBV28,CASRAPGGSEAFF,TGTGCCAGCAGAGCCCCAGGGGGCTCTGAAGCTTTCTTT
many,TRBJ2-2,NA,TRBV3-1,CASSLYGGELFF,TGTGCCAGCAGCCTCTACGGCGGGGAGCTGTTTTTT
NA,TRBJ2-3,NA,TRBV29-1,CSVGQAALDTQYF,TGCAGCGTTGGACAGGCCGCACTAGATACGCAGTATTTT
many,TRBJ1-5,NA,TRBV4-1,CASSQDSGRVNQPQHF,TGCGCCAGCAGCCAAGATTCAGGCAGAGTAAATCAGCCCCAGCATTTT
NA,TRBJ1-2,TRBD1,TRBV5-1,CASSLGQGSNGYTF,TGCGCCAGCAGCTTGGGACAGGGGAGCAATGGCTACACCTTC
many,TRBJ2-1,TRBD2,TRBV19,CASSMGGGDDEQFF,TGTGCCAGTAGTATGGGCGGGGGGGACGATGAGCAGTTCTTC
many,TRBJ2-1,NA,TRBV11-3,CASSLDGWDSRPEQFF,TGTGCCAGCAGCTTAGATGGTTGGGACTCCCGCCCGGAGCAGTTCTTC
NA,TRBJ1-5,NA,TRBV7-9,CASSPGVSNQPQHF,TGTGCCAGCAGCCCAGGGGTGAGCAATCAGCCCCAGCATTTT
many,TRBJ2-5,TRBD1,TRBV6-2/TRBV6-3,CASSYGTAGETQYF,TGTGCCAGCAGTTACGGGACAGCCGGCGAGACCCAGTACTTC
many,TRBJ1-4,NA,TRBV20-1,CSAIQAGEKLFF,TGCAGTGCGATACAGGCAGGAGAAAAACTGTTTTTT
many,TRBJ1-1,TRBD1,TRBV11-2,CASSSYQGASNTEAFF,TGTGCCAGCAGCTCGTATCAGGGGGCTTCGAACACTGAAGCTTTCTTT
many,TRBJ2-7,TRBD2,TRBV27,CASRGLAGAFSYEQYF,TGTGCCAGCAGGGGACTAGCGGGGGCCTTCTCCTACGAGCAGTACTTC
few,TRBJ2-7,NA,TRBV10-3,CAISEPQRRSHEQYF,TGTGCCATCAGTGAACCCCAGAGACGGTCCCACGAGCAGTACTTC
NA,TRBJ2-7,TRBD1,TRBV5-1,CASSAGQGSEQYF,TGCGCCAGCAGCGCGGGACAGGGTTCCGAGCAGTACTTC
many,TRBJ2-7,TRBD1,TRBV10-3,CAISEPYRGAYEQYF,TGTGCCATCAGTGAGCCGTACAGGGGGGCCTACGAGCAGTACTTC
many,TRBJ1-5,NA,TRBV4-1,CASSLMEYGQPQHF,TGCGCCAGCAGCCTTATGGAGTACGGTCAGCCCCAGCATTTT
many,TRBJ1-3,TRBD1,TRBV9,CASSRDRAGNTIYF,TGTGCCAGCAGTAGGGACAGAGCTGGAAACACCATATATTTT
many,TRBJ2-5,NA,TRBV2,CASSPHQDLAETQYF,TGTGCCAGCAGCCCCCATCAGGATTTGGCGGAGACCCAGTACTTC
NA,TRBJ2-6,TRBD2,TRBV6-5,CASSYGGLAGVAGANVLTF,TGTGCCAGCAGTTACGGGGGGTTAGCGGGAGTGGCTGGGGCCAACGTCCTGACTTTC
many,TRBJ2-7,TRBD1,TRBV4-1,CASSQEGQSYEQYF,TGCGCCAGCAGCCAAGAGGGACAGTCCTACGAGCAGTACTTC
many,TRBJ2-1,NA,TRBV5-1,CASSLGGSSYNEQFF,TGCGCCAGCAGCTTGGGGGGTAGCTCCTACAATGAGCAGTTCTTC
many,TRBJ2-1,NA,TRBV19,CASKPGGVAGAHKEQFF,TGTGCCAGTAAACCAGGGGGAGTGGCGGGAGCCCACAAGGAGCAGTTCTTC
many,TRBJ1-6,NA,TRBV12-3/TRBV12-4,CASSASSYNSPLHF,TGTGCCAGCTCGGCGAGCTCCTATAATTCACCCCTCCACTTT
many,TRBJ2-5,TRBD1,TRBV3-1,CASSQAGQGAGTQYF,TGTGCCAGCAGCCAGGCGGGACAGGGGGCAGGGACCCAGTACTTC
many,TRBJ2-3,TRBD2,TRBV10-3,CAISSSGGARDTQYF,TGTGCCATCAGTTCCAGCGGGGGGGCCAGGGATACGCAGTATTTT
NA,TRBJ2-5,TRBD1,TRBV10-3,CAISDGTVTGETQYF,TGTGCCATCAGTGACGGGACAGTCACGGGGGAGACCCAGTACTTC
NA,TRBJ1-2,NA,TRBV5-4,CASSFARASWGYTF,TGTGCCAGCAGCTTTGCCAGGGCGTCCTGGGGCTACACCTTC
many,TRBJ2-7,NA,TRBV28,CASSSPQDWEQYF,TGTGCCAGCAGTTCCCCCCAAGACTGGGAGCAGTACTTC
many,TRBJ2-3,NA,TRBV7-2,CASSLVGSRPDTQYF,TGTGCCAGCAGCTTAGTGGGGAGTCGTCCAGATACGCAGTATTTT
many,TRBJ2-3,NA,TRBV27,CASSLTYWGTDTQYF,TGTGCCAGCAGTTTGACATATTGGGGGACGGATACGCAGTATTTT
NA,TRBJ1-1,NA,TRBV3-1,CASSQTLRGEAFF,TGTGCCAGCAGCCAGACCTTAAGGGGCGAAGCTTTCTTT
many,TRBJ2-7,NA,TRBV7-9,CASSLQQTYEQYF,TGTGCCAGCAGCTTACAGCAAACATACGAGCAGTACTTC
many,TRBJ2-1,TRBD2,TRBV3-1,CASSRGPSGGLNEQFF,TGTGCCAGCAGCCGTGGCCCCAGCGGGGGACTCAATGAGCAGTTCTTC
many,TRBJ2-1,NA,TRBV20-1,CSARDFLGPANNEQFF,TGCAGTGCTAGAGACTTCTTAGGGCCAGCCAACAATGAGCAGTTCTTC
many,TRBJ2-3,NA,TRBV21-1,CASGGRDRTSTDTQYF,TGTGCCAGCGGGGGCCGTGATCGTACTAGCACAGATACGCAGTATTTT
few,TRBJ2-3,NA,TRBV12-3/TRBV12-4,CASSPRVAGTTDTQYF,TGTGCCAGCAGCCCAAGGGTGGCAGGGACTACAGATACGCAGTATTTT
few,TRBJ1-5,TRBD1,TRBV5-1,CASSLGPGTGNQPQHF,TGCGCCAGCAGCTTGGGTCCAGGGACAGGGAATCAGCCCCAGCATTTT
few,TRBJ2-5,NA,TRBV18,CASARVGNQETQYF,TGTGCCAGCGCGAGGGTGGGAAACCAAGAGACCCAGTACTTC
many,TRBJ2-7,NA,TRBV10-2,CASSEGAVGYF,TGCGCCAGCAGTGAGGGGGCAGTCGGGTACTTC
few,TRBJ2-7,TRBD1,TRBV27,CASSPYADRASYEQYF,TGTGCCAGCTCCCCCTACGCGGACAGGGCTTCCTACGAGCAGTACTTC
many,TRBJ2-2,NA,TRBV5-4,CASSLLNTGELFF,TGTGCCAGCAGCTTGCTAAACACCGGGGAGCTGTTTTTT
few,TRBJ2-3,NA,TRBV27,CASSFRDPTDTQYF,TGTGCCAGCAGTTTCCGGGACCCCACAGATACGCAGTATTTT
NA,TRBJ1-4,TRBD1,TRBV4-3,CASSQGDSNEKLFF,TGCGCCAGCAGCCAAGGGGACAGTAATGAAAAACTGTTTTTT
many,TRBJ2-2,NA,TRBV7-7,CASSLPGTGELFF,TGTGCTAGCAGCTTACCAGGGACCGGGGAGCTGTTTTTT
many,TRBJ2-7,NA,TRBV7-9,CASSSSGPGDEQYF,TGTGCCAGCAGCTCGTCCGGGCCAGGAGACGAGCAGTACTTC
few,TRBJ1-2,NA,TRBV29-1,CSAGDTPYYGYTF,TGCAGCGCCGGGGACACCCCCTACTATGGCTACACCTTC
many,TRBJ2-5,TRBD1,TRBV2,CASSRDRGRETQYF,TGTGCCAGCAGTCGGGACAGGGGAAGGGAGACCCAGTACTTC
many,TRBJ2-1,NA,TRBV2,CASSGGSGSYNEQFF,TGTGCCAGCAGTGGCGGATCTGGCTCCTACAATGAGCAGTTCTTC
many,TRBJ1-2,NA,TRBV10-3,CAISSGLIYGYTF,TGTGCCATCAGTTCGGGACTGATCTATGGCTACACCTTC
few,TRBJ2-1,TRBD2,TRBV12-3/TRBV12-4,CASSPGLAQNEQFF,TGTGCCAGCAGTCCCGGACTAGCGCAGAATGAGCAGTTCTTC
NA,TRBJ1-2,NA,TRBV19,CASRRQADGDGYTF,TGTGCCAGCCGACGCCAGGCGGACGGGGATGGCTACACCTTC
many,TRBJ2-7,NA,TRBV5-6,CASSLTRIEQYF,TGTGCCAGCAGCTTGACAAGAATCGAGCAGTACTTC